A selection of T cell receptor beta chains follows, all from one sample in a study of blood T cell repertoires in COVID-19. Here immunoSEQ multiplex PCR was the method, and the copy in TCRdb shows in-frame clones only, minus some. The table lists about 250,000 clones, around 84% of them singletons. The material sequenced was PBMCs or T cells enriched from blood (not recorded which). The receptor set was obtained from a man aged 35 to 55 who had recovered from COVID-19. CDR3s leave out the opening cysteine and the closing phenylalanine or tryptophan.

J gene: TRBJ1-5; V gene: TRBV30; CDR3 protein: AWSQTGGGADQPQH
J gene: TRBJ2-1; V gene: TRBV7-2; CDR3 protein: ASSLRRGGYNEQF
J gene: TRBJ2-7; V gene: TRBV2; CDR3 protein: ASSVARERTYEQY
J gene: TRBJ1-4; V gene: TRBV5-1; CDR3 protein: ASSSGDRGDFEKLF
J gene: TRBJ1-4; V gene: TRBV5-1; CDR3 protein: ASSIDRQGSDEKLF
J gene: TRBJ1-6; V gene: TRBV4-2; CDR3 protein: ASSQSGGGSYNSPLH
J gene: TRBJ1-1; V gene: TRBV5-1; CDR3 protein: ASSLNLDTEAF
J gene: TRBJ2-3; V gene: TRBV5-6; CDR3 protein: ASSPNTVTDTQY
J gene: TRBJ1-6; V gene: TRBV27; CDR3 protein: ASSHGGVSPLH
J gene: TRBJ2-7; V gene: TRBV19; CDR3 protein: ASGPRTGGYEQY
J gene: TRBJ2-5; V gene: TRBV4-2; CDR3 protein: ASCQAQAGQETQY
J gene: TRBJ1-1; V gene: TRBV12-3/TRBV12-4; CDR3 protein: ASSFIGTEAF
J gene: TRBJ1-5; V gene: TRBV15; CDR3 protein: ATSREIPGGQPQH
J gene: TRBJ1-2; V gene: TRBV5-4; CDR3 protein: ASSSPTRDRESYGYT
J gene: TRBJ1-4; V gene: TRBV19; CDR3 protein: ASTGQENEKLF
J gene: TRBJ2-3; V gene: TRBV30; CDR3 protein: AWNLKSASGRTDTQY
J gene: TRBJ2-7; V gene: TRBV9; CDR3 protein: ASSVAETRTYEQY
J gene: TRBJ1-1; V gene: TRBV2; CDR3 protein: ASSEDWGAEAF
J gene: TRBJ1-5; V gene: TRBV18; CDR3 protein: ASSPDRGNKGWSNQPQH
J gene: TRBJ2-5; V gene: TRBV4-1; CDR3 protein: ASSEAGGYQETQY
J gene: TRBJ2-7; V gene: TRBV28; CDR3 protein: ASTPRLAGPQQY
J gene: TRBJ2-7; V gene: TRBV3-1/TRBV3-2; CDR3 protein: ASSQDRTRYEQY
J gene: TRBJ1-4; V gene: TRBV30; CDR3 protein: AWSLGGTGGEKLF